A selection of T cell receptor beta chains follows, all from one sample in a study of CD8+CD57+ T cells in acquired aplastic anemia. TCRdb independently ran MiXCR on the reads; one entry per CDR3 protein. The sample yields 170,000 or so distinct CDR3 sequences, 48% seen once. Sample: sorted CD4+, CD8+, or CD8+CD57+ T cells (not recorded which) from PBMCs. All receptors derive from a human donor with aplastic anemia. CDR3s include the opening cysteine and the closing phenylalanine or tryptophan. D genes are given only for firm matches. Some rows have no size entry. The others give once, few or many, or a class for an expanded clone.

cdr3_nt | cdr3_aa | j_call | clone_size | v_call | d_call
TGTACCAGCGCGGCCGGGACTAGGGGATACGAGCAGTACTTC | CTSAAGTRGYEQYF | TRBJ2-7 | . | TRBV7-2 | TRBD2
TGTGCCGCCAGCAGCCTCGGGACTTCCTACGAGCAGTACTTC | CAASSLGTSYEQYF | TRBJ2-7 | . | TRBV15 | .
TGTGCCAGCAGGGATGCGGGCTATGGCTACACCTTC | CASRDAGYGYTF | TRBJ1-2 | few | TRBV2 | .
TGTGCCAGCAGCAACCAACAGGGAGTCGAGCAGTACTTC | CASSNQQGVEQYF | TRBJ2-7 | . | TRBV7-2 | .
TGTGCCGGTAGTCCGCCCGCCGGGCCCTACGAGCAGTACTTC | CAGSPPAGPYEQYF | TRBJ2-7 | . | TRBV19 | .
TGTGCCAGCAGTTACGGCAGCTCTACAGATACGCAGTATTTT | CASSYGSSTDTQYF | TRBJ2-3 | few | TRBV6-5 | .
TGCAGCGCCAAGATGGAGGACCGGGAGTATTTT | CSAKMEDREYF | TRBJ2-3 | few | TRBV29-1 | .
TGTGCAACTAATGAAAAACTGTTTTTT | CATNEKLFF | TRBJ1-4 | . | TRBV24-1 | .
TGTGCCAGCACCCCCCAAACTAGCACAGATACGCAGTATTTT | CASTPQTSTDTQYF | TRBJ2-3 | . | TRBV9 | .
TGCGCCAGCAGCCCCGGTCTAGCCGGTTCCTACGAGCAGTACTTC | CASSPGLAGSYEQYF | TRBJ2-7 | many | TRBV4-1 | .
TGCGCCAGCAGCCGATCAGACGGAACGAACAATGAGCAGTTCTTC | CASSRSDGTNNEQFF | TRBJ2-1 | . | TRBV4-3 | .
TGCAGCGTCCTAGACAGTGAAACCTACGAGCAGTACTTC | CSVLDSETYEQYF | TRBJ2-7 | few | TRBV29-1 | .
TGTGCCATCAGTGATATGGCAGGAGAGTACTATGGCTACACCTTC | CAISDMAGEYYGYTF | TRBJ1-2 | . | TRBV10-3 | .
TGCAGTGCTAGGACGAAGAATACAGGGAATTCACCCCTCCACTTT | CSARTKNTGNSPLHF | TRBJ1-6 | many | TRBV20-1 | .
TGTGCCAGCAGCTGGACAGGGGACGAGCAGTACTTC | CASSWTGDEQYF | TRBJ2-7 | . | TRBV7-9 | TRBD1
TGTGCCAGCCGAACACTCGGAGGCACTGAAGCTTTCTTT | CASRTLGGTEAFF | TRBJ1-1 | . | TRBV25-1 | .
TGCGCCAGCAGCCAAAAAGACAGCTATGGCTACACCTTC | CASSQKDSYGYTF | TRBJ1-2 | . | TRBV4-1 | .
TGTGCCACCAGCAGGGCCTACACTGAAGCTTTCTTT | CATSRAYTEAFF | TRBJ1-1 | . | TRBV15 | .
TGTGCCAGCAGCACGGTAGGAAACACTGAAGCTTTCTTT | CASSTVGNTEAFF | TRBJ1-1 | . | TRBV7-2 | .
TGTGCCAGCAGCCTCTTGACGCTAGGCAATCAGCCCCAGCATTTT | CASSLLTLGNQPQHF | TRBJ1-5 | . | TRBV28 | .
TGCGCCAGCAGCTTGGAATTTACGAGAAACCATTCACCCCTCCACTTT | CASSLEFTRNHSPLHF | TRBJ1-6 | . | TRBV5-1 | .